The 25 T cell receptor beta chains below were found in one sample sequenced in a study of blood T cell repertoires in COVID-19. Assay used: immunoSEQ multiplex PCR; TCRdb lists only in-frame clones, some missing. The data show approximately 120,000 clones, around 83% seen once. Input material: peripheral blood. These receptor sequences come from a woman of 80 years or more with active or convalescent COVID-19.

The chain recombines TRBV6-1 with TRBJ2-1; 8 bases agree with TRBD2. This CDR3 has 15 residues. Per germline, CDR1 MNHNS and CDR2 SASEGT. With 3 bases clipped from V and 8 bases from J, the junction kept 9 bases outside the gene matches. CDR3 in amino acids: CASSDEGTRGYEQFF. CDR3 in DNA: TGTGCCAGCAGTGATGAGGGGACTAGAGGGTATGAGCAGTTCTTC.

The chain couples TRBV12-3 or TRBV12-4 to TRBJ2-2; 7 bases match TRBD1. After removal of 6 bases from V and 6 bases from J, the junction contained 1 base not matched to a gene. The CDR3 runs to 12 residues. The CDR3: CASRGTAGELFF. CDR3 bases: TGTGCCAGCAGAGGGACAGCCGGGGAGCTGTTTTTT.

This CDR3 reads CASSPYRDRDTEAFF. CDR3 DNA: TGTGCCAGCAGCCCGTACCGGGACAGGGACACTGAAGCTTTCTTT. This chain connects TRBV3-1 (or the pseudogene TRBV3-2) to TRBJ1-1, with 9 bases matching TRBD1. V was clipped by 4 bases and J by 3 bases; unmatched bases: 6. The CDR3 sequence is 15 residues long. CDR1 is LGHDT and CDR2 is YNNKEL in the germline V gene (reference sequence).

The chain uses TRBV19 and TRBJ2-1; the match to TRBD2 covers 8 bases. The CDR3 covers 15 residues. J gave up 8 bases and V 2 bases, and 8 bases lay outside the gene matches. The germline gives CDR1 LNHDA, CDR2 SQIVND (reference sequence). The CDR3 DNA sequence: TGTGCCAGTAGTATAAGGAGCGGGAGTATCTATGAGCAGTTCTTC. It translates to CASSIRSGSIYEQFF.

This clone occurred once. This rearrangement joins TRBV7-8 to TRBJ1-2; perhaps TRBD1 as D (5 bases). The V end was cut by 1 base, the J end by 6 bases, with 15 bases between. Germline CDR1 SGHVS, CDR2 FQNEAQ. The CDR3 contains 15 residues. The CDR3 sequence: CASSLVNTLRDGYTF. DNA of the CDR3: TGTGCCAGCAGCTTAGTAAATACCCTCAGGGATGGCTACACCTTC.

V gene TRBV9 combines with J gene TRBJ2-7; 10 bases line up with TRBD2. After removal of 3 bases from V and 4 bases from J, the junction contained 7 bases not matched to a gene. Germline V gives CDR1 SGDLS, CDR2 YYNGEE. This CDR3 is 15 amino acids long. The CDR3: CASSAIAGGWYEQYF. The CDR3 DNA follows: TGTGCCAGCAGCGCAATAGCGGGAGGTTGGTACGAGCAGTACTTC.

There are a few counts of this clone. This chain joins TRBV2 and TRBJ2-5; maybe TRBD2 (6 bases). The CDR3 length is 16 residues. Germline-derived CDR1 and CDR2 are SNHLY and FYNNEI. The ends were cut back, 2 bases at V and 4 bases at J, with 17 bases in the middle. The CDR3 is CASSEPSGASSETQYF. For the CDR3, the DNA is TGTGCCAGCAGTGAACCGTCGGGAGCTTCTTCAGAGACCCAGTACTTC.

In this sample, this clone turned up once. V and J are TRBV5-5 and TRBJ1-1; D not resolved. Trimming pared 1 base from V and 3 bases from J, leaving 10 bases between. CDR1 is SGHKS, CDR2 YYEKEE, per germline (reference sequence). The CDR3 totals 14 residues. In DNA, the CDR3 is TGTGCCAGCAGCTTGTCATTTACGGACACTGAAGCTTTCTTT. It specifies CASSLSFTDTEAFF.

The chain couples TRBV28 to TRBJ2-1, with D unclear. The CDR3 has 11 residues. Germline assignment: CDR1 MDHEN and CDR2 SYDVKM. With 5 bases removed from V and 8 bases from J, the gap between germline ends came to 7 bases. CDR3 DNA sequence: TGTGCCAGCAGTGGTAGCTATGAGCAGTTCTTC. Protein: CASSGSYEQFF.

This sequence joins TRBV6-5 and TRBJ2-2; no clear D. V was shortened by 6 bases and J by 1 base, with 9 bases between the two germline ends. This CDR3 is 14 amino acids long. CDR1 is MNHEY and CDR2 is SVGAGI in the germline V gene. CDR3 amino acids: CASRFTENTGELFF. The CDR3, as DNA: TGTGCCAGCAGATTCACAGAGAACACCGGGGAGCTGTTTTTT.

The chain uses TRBV27 and TRBJ2-6; 7 bases match TRBD1. Trimming at V came to 2 bases and at J to 2 bases, leaving 9 bases not matched to a gene. The CDR3 has 18 residues. Germline assignment: CDR1 MNHEY and CDR2 SMNVEV (reference sequence). CDR3 residues: CASSLGDRVRPGANVLTF. The CDR3 region has the DNA TGTGCCAGCAGTTTAGGAGACAGGGTCCGCCCTGGGGCCAACGTCCTGACTTTC.

The rearrangement uses TRBV3-1 (or the pseudogene TRBV3-2) and TRBJ1-1, with no clear D. V dropped 1 base and J dropped 7 bases, with 7 bases sitting between them. The germline CDR1 and CDR2 sequences are LGHDT and YNNKEL (reference sequence). CDR3 length: 12 residues. DNA of the CDR3: TGTGCCAGCAGCCAAGGGCAGATTGAAGCTTTCTTT. Translation: CASSQGQIEAFF.

This chain links TRBV7-9 with TRBJ2-1, with D unresolved. Trimming pared 1 base from V and 5 bases from J, leaving 9 bases between. The CDR3 totals 14 residues. Germline V gene sequence: CDR1 SEHNR, CDR2 FQNEAQ (reference sequence). In DNA, the CDR3 is TGTGCCAGCAGCTTAGGAGCTGAGAACAATGAGCAGTTCTTC. This sequence encodes CASSLGAENNEQFF. Complete variable domain (other parts from reference TRBV7-9 and TRBJ2-1): DTGVSQNPRHKITKRGQNVTFRCDPISEHNRLYWYRQTLGQGPEFLTYFQNEAQLEKSRLLSDRFSAERPKGSFSTLEIQRTEQGDSAMYLCASSLGAENNEQFFGPGTRLTVL.

This chain connects TRBV11-3 to TRBJ2-2; 8 nucleotides match TRBD2. After removal of 6 bases from V and 7 bases from J, the junction contained 10 bases not matched to a gene. Germline V gene data show CDR1 as SGHNT and CDR2 as YENEEA. The CDR3 covers 15 residues. In nucleotides, the CDR3 is TGTGCCAGCAGTCCCACAGCGGGAGCACACGGGGAGCTGTTTTTT. Protein sequence: CASSPTAGAHGELFF.

The CDR3, as DNA: TGTGCCAGCATCCTACAAGAGGTGAACACCGGGGAGCTGTTTTTT. It encodes CASILQEVNTGELFF. J is TRBJ2-2 and V is TRBV2; no definite D call. From germline, CDR1 is SNHLY and CDR2 FYNNEI. V was cut by 7 bases and J by 1 base, with 13 bases left in between. The CDR3 totals 15 residues.

The J gene is TRBJ2-4, the V gene TRBV12-3 or TRBV12-4; 7 nucleotides align to TRBD1. The CDR3 is 13 amino acids. The V gene end was trimmed by 8 bases and the J gene end by 5 bases; junction bases not matched to a gene: 6. The DNA for the CDR3 is TGTGCCAGCTGCGTCGGGACAGAAAACATTCAGTACTTC. Translating gives CASCVGTENIQYF.

This rearrangement joins TRBV19 to TRBJ1-2; D unresolved. V was clipped by 1 base and J by 5 bases, with 14 bases between them. CDR3 length equals 15 residues. The germline V gene has CDR1 LNHDA and CDR2 SQIVND (reference sequence). The CDR3 spells CASSIGRLEVYGYTF. The CDR3 bases are TGTGCCAGTAGTATAGGTCGACTGGAGGTTTATGGCTACACCTTC.

The V call is TRBV27, the J call TRBJ2-7; 7 positions agree with TRBD1. Looked up from germline, CDR1 is MNHEY and CDR2 is SMNVEV (reference sequence). This CDR3 is built from 14 residues. With 4 bases clipped from V and 4 bases from J, the junction kept 7 bases outside the gene matches. The CDR3: CASSSRTGPYEQYF. The CDR3 DNA follows: TGTGCCAGCAGTTCCCGGACAGGACCTTACGAGCAGTACTTC.

The V gene is TRBV13, the J gene TRBJ1-2, with 8 bases fitting TRBD1. V lost 5 bases, J lost 7 bases, and 12 bases stayed unmatched. The CDR3 is 15 amino acids. The germline V gene has CDR1 PRHDT and CDR2 FYEKMQ (reference sequence). The DNA for the CDR3 is TGTGCCAGCAGCAACCGGGACAGGTCGCCTGGTGGCTACACCTTC. Protein: CASSNRDRSPGGYTF.

The gene calls are TRBV18 and TRBJ2-1, with 9 bases matching TRBD2. J was trimmed by 5 bases and V by 3 bases; bases with no gene match: 14. This CDR3 spans 18 amino acids. Per germline, CDR1 KGHSH and CDR2 LQKENI. CDR3 nucleotides: TGTGCCAGCTCACCTGACCTACTAGGGACTAGCCGAAACAATGAGCAGTTCTTC. This translates into CASSPDLLGTSRNNEQFF.

V and J are TRBV6-5 and TRBJ2-1; D might be TRBD1 (5 bases). Trimming took 6 bases from V and 10 from J, leaving 16 bases between them. The CDR3 length is 13 residues. Germline V lookup: CDR1 MNHEY, CDR2 SVGAGI. The CDR3, as DNA: TGTGCCAGCAGGACCCATCTCCAGGGAGAGCAGTTCTTC. It is translated as CASRTHLQGEQFF.

The rearrangement links TRBV5-1 to TRBJ1-2, with D perhaps matching TRBD1 (5 bases). CDR1 is SGHRS, CDR2 YFSETQ, per germline. Trimming removed 5 bases at V and 2 bases at J, with 16 bases between. The CDR3 has 15 amino acids. This CDR3 reads CASSESGSGNYGYTF. Here the CDR3 DNA reads TGCGCCAGCAGTGAAAGCGGGTCAGGGAACTATGGCTACACCTTC.

The chain couples TRBV5-4 to TRBJ1-4; the match to TRBD1 covers 9 bases. The germline CDR1 and CDR2 sequences are SGHNT and YYREEE (reference sequence). Losses at the gene ends were 4 bases for V and 8 bases for J; bases not matched to a gene: 6. This CDR3 comprises 14 residues. The CDR3 coding sequence is TGTGCCAGCAGCATGAAGACAGGGGGGGAAAAACTGTTTTTT. It is translated as CASSMKTGGEKLFF.

There are a few counts of this clone. This chain links TRBV30 with TRBJ2-5, with D possibly being TRBD1 (6 bases). CDR1 is GTSNPN and CDR2 is SVGIG in the germline V gene (reference sequence). This CDR3 is 13 amino acids long. V lost 1 base and J 7 bases, leaving 13 bases between the germline ends. This CDR3 is CAWSEGVGATQYF. The CDR3 nucleotides read TGTGCCTGGAGTGAGGGGGTGGGGGCGACCCAGTACTTC.

V gene TRBV19 combines with J gene TRBJ1-2, with D hard to call. The V end lost 1 base, the J end lost 2 bases, and 14 bases lay between the germline ends. The CDR3 contains 16 residues. Per germline, CDR1 LNHDA and CDR2 SQIVND (reference sequence). Here the CDR3 reads CASSIAPQSGNYGYTF. The DNA of the CDR3 is TGTGCCAGTAGTATAGCCCCGCAATCGGGGAACTATGGCTACACCTTC.